One T cell receptor (beta chain) is described in this entry. Its antigen remains unidentified. This specimen belongs to a study of identical twins. Study-wide results and caveats: Beta out-of-frame sequences showed weaker excess sharing between twins. Because invariant MAIT and iNKT cells could be present, zero-insertion analyses could be partly confounded.

TCRdb processed the 5' RACE reads anew with MiXCR; each CDR3 protein has one entry. The sample lists hundreds of thousands of distinct CDR3 sequences; approximately 22% were seen once. The same sample was also studied in work on T cells expressing NK-cell markers. Turning to that study: Also leading the CD3+CD56-NKG2C+ fraction in a few donors were these clonotypes.

The sequence was collected from a young woman in good health. Input material: PBMCs.

The DNA for the CDR3 is TGTGCCAGCAGCTCAACCCTTCACGGATTGACTGAAGCTTTCTTT. Amino acids: CASSSTLHGLTEAFF. V is TRBV9 and J is TRBJ1-1; D not resolved. Germline CDR1 is SGDLS and CDR2 is YYNGEE. Between the trimmed V and J ends, which lost 4 bases and 5 bases, there was a span of 18 bases. CDR3 length: 15 residues.